This TCR beta chain was sequenced in a study of blood T cell repertoires in COVID-19. V was pared by 5 bases and J by 2 bases, with 10 bases between. The CDR3 totals 14 residues. CDR1 LNHDA and CDR2 SQIVND come from the germline V gene (reference sequence). In the source study's methods: Amplifying reference gene primers gave estimates of nucleated cell counts. Sequencing was performed with immunoSEQ multiplex PCR; in TCRdb, only in-frame clones are kept and a portion is missing. V and J calls and clone size are those listed in that table; D and trimming were worked out from the DNA. The sample lists some 100,000 clones, 92% occurring once.

This chain joins TRBV19 and TRBJ1-5, with D possibly matching TRBD1 (6 bases). The sequence was collected from a man between 65 and 85 years old with acute or convalescent COVID-19. Sample: peripheral blood. CDR3 nucleotides: TGTGCCAGTAGTCCGGCAGGGGGCAATCAGCCCCAGCATTTT. This gives the protein CASSPAGGNQPQHF.